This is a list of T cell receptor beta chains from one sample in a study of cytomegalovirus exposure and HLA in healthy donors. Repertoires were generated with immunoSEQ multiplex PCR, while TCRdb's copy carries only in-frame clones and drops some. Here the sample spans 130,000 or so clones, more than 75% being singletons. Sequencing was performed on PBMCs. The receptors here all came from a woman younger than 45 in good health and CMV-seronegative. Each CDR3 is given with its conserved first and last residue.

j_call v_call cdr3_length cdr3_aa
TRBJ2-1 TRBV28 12 CASSSLAVKQFF
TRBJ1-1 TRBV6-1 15 CASRLQGVPNTEAFF
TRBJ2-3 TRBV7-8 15 CASSLEGTGTDTQYF
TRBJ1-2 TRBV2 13 CASSEEDFYGYTF
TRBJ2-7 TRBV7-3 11 CASSLSPEQYF
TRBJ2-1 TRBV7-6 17 CASSLPSGGPYYNEQFF
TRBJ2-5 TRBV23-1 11 CASSQTSAQYF
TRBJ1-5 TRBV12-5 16 CASGLAGTGGRQPQHF
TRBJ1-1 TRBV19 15 CASSSRTGTNTEAFF
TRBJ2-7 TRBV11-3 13 CASSLGAANEQYF
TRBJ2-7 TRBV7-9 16 CASSLPPGQGLYEQYF
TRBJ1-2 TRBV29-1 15 CSASGTVQGGYGYTF
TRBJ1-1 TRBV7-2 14 CASSLTGFPTEAFF
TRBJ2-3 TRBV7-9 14 CASSLGLGTDTQYF
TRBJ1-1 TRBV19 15 CASSFPSGANTEAFF
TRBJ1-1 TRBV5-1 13 CASSKGVNTEAFF
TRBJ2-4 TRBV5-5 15 CASSLVAAGENIQYF
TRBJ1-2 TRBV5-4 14 CASSSQESDYGYTF
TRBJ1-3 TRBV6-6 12 CASGSAGNTIYF
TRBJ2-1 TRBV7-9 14 CASSLNRGDNEQFF
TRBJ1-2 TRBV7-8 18 CASSLLVVPGLQWGGYTF
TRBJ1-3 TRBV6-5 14 CASRSQGPGNTIYF
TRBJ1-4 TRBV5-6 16 CASSLAQGALGEKLFF